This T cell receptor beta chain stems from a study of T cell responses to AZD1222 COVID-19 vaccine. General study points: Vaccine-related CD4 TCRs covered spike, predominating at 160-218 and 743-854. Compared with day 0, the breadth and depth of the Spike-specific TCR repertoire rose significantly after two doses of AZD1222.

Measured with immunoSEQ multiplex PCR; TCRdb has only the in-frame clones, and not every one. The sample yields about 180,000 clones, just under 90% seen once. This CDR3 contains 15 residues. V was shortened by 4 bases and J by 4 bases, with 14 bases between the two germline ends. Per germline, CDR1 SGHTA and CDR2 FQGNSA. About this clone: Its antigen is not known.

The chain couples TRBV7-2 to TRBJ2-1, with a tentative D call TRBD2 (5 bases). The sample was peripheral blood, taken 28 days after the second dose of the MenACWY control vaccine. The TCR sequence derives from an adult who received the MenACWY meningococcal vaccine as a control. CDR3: CASSYRGGQYNEQFF. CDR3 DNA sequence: TGTGCCAGCAGCTACCGCGGCGGGCAGTACAATGAGCAGTTCTTC.